These 2 T cell receptor beta chains originate from one sample sequenced in a study of blood T cell repertoires in COVID-19. Generated by immunoSEQ multiplex PCR, the TCRdb table keeps only in-frame clones and is missing some. The sample has 150,000 to 200,000 clones, 70% to 90% seen once. The sample taken for sequencing was peripheral blood. The source of these receptors is a human donor in a cohort sampled during active COVID-19.

This clone has just a few counts. The V gene is TRBV5-6, the J gene TRBJ1-3; D gene ambiguous. CDR1 SGHDT and CDR2 YYEEEE come from the germline V gene. The CDR3 is made up of 16 amino acids. The V end was cut by 4 bases, the J end by 3 bases, with 17 bases between. The CDR3 sequence: CASSPLPFSGGNTIYF. The DNA of the CDR3 is TGTGCCAGCAGCCCGTTACCCTTTTCGGGTGGAAACACCATATATTTT.

This rearrangement joins TRBV11-2 to TRBJ2-4, with D unclear. V lost 3 bases, J lost 2 bases, and 5 bases lay in between. CDR1 SGHAT and CDR2 FQNNGV come from the germline V gene. This CDR3 has 13 amino acids. The CDR3: CASSLESKNIQYF. The CDR3 bases are TGTGCCAGCAGCTTGGAGTCCAAAAACATTCAGTACTTC. Variable domain in full (rest from reference TRBV11-2 and TRBJ2-4): EAGVAQSPRYKIIEKRQSVAFWCNPISGHATLYWYQQILGQGPKLLIQFQNNGVVDDSQLPKDRFSAERLKGVDSTLKIQPAKLEDSAVYLCASSLESKNIQYFGAGTRLSVL.